Listed below are T cell receptor beta chains from one sample, sequenced in a study of T cells after yellow fever vaccination. Via MiXCR, TCRdb re-called the 5' RACE reads, giving one row per CDR3 protein. The data contain about 49,000 distinct CDR3 sequences, roughly 7.3% of them seen just once; the ten biggest clones take up 28%. The sequences come from CD8+ T cells sorted from PBMCs, collected approximately 16 days after the first yellow fever vaccination. The receptors derive from a man younger than 35 who received the YFV17D yellow fever vaccine. CDR3s include the opening cysteine and the closing phenylalanine or tryptophan. A D gene is named only where the DNA matches it firmly. A clone size is listed for some rows: how often the clone was seen (once, few, many), or a class if it is expanded.

D gene: TRBD1
clone size: many
V gene: TRBV7-6
J gene: TRBJ2-1
CDR3 protein: CASSLGQGAVNEQFF
CDR3 DNA: TGTGCCAGCAGCTTAGGACAGGGGGCCGTCAATGAGCAGTTCTTC

D gene: NA
clone size: many
V gene: TRBV7-9
J gene: TRBJ2-7
CDR3 protein: CASSLPYAYEQYF
CDR3 DNA: TGTGCCAGCAGCCTCCCTTATGCCTACGAGCAGTACTTC

D gene: NA
clone size: few
V gene: TRBV20-1
J gene: TRBJ2-1
CDR3 protein: CSARDPAGAVYNEQFF
CDR3 DNA: TGCAGTGCTAGAGATCCCGCGGGGGCGGTCTACAATGAGCAGTTCTTC

D gene: NA
clone size: many
V gene: TRBV9
J gene: TRBJ2-2
CDR3 protein: CASSVGGGPAGELFF
CDR3 DNA: TGTGCCAGCAGCGTAGGGGGGGGGCCCGCCGGGGAGCTGTTTTTT

D gene: NA
clone size: NA
V gene: TRBV6-5
J gene: TRBJ2-3
CDR3 protein: CASSYVQASDTQYF
CDR3 DNA: TGTGCCAGCAGTTACGTCCAGGCCTCAGATACGCAGTATTTT

D gene: TRBD1
clone size: many
V gene: TRBV5-1
J gene: TRBJ2-5
CDR3 protein: CASSLDTGAETQYF
CDR3 DNA: TGCGCCAGCAGCTTGGATACAGGGGCAGAGACCCAGTACTTC

D gene: TRBD2
clone size: many
V gene: TRBV29-1
J gene: TRBJ2-3
CDR3 protein: CSILAETSTDTQYF
CDR3 DNA: TGCAGCATACTAGCGGAAACTAGCACAGATACGCAGTATTTT

D gene: NA
clone size: NA
V gene: TRBV20-1
J gene: TRBJ1-1
CDR3 protein: CSAKIWGVSTEAFF
CDR3 DNA: TGCAGTGCCAAGATTTGGGGGGTTAGCACTGAAGCTTTCTTT

D gene: NA
clone size: NA
V gene: TRBV5-5
J gene: TRBJ1-1
CDR3 protein: CASSSKKADTEAFF
CDR3 DNA: TGTGCCAGCAGCTCGAAAAAGGCGGACACTGAAGCTTTCTTT

D gene: NA
clone size: NA
V gene: TRBV29-1
J gene: TRBJ2-2
CDR3 protein: CSVARAGRDTGELFF
CDR3 DNA: TGCAGCGTTGCTAGGGCAGGGAGAGACACCGGGGAGCTGTTTTTT

D gene: NA
clone size: many
V gene: TRBV7-2
J gene: TRBJ2-2
CDR3 protein: CASSLVGGDGELFF
CDR3 DNA: TGTGCCAGCAGCTTGGTTGGCGGGGACGGGGAGCTGTTTTTT

D gene: TRBD1
clone size: many
V gene: TRBV5-1
J gene: TRBJ1-2
CDR3 protein: CASSPPGQTNYGYTF
CDR3 DNA: TGCGCCAGCAGCCCGCCGGGACAGACTAACTATGGCTACACCTTC

D gene: NA
clone size: few
V gene: TRBV29-1
J gene: TRBJ1-1
CDR3 protein: CSVEDLDVSKAFF
CDR3 DNA: TGCAGCGTTGAAGACCTGGACGTCTCGAAAGCTTTCTTT

D gene: NA
clone size: many
V gene: TRBV4-1
J gene: TRBJ2-1
CDR3 protein: CASSQVGGNEQFF
CDR3 DNA: TGCGCCAGCAGCCAAGTGGGGGGTAATGAGCAGTTCTTC

D gene: TRBD1
clone size: many
V gene: TRBV15
J gene: TRBJ2-1
CDR3 protein: CATSRSRGTVHQFF
CDR3 DNA: TGTGCCACCAGCAGATCCCGAGGGACAGTTCACCAGTTCTTC

D gene: NA
clone size: many
V gene: TRBV28
J gene: TRBJ1-5
CDR3 protein: CASSRRQPLSNQPQHF
CDR3 DNA: TGTGCCAGCAGTAGAAGGCAGCCCCTTTCTAATCAGCCCCAGCATTTT

D gene: NA
clone size: many
V gene: TRBV9
J gene: TRBJ2-2
CDR3 protein: CASSAPPSGELFF
CDR3 DNA: TGTGCCAGCAGCGCTCCCCCCTCCGGGGAGCTGTTTTTT

D gene: NA
clone size: many
V gene: TRBV29-1
J gene: TRBJ2-5
CDR3 protein: CSVDHRGETQYF
CDR3 DNA: TGCAGCGTAGATCACCGGGGGGAGACCCAGTACTTC

D gene: TRBD1
clone size: many
V gene: TRBV7-2
J gene: TRBJ2-2
CDR3 protein: CASSLDSGTVGELFF
CDR3 DNA: TGTGCCAGCAGCTTAGATTCCGGGACAGTCGGGGAGCTGTTTTTT

D gene: NA
clone size: many
V gene: TRBV2
J gene: TRBJ2-6
CDR3 protein: CATTALPTGANVLTF
CDR3 DNA: TGTGCCACAACAGCACTGCCGACCGGGGCCAACGTCCTGACTTTC

D gene: TRBD1
clone size: many
V gene: TRBV4-3
J gene: TRBJ2-4
CDR3 protein: CASSQDRGTGSFFKNIQYF
CDR3 DNA: TGCGCCAGCAGCCAAGATAGAGGGACAGGGAGTTTCTTCAAAAACATTCAGTACTTC

D gene: TRBD2
clone size: many
V gene: TRBV20-1
J gene: TRBJ2-3
CDR3 protein: CSAEGGGPDTQYF
CDR3 DNA: TGCAGTGCTGAGGGCGGGGGGCCAGATACGCAGTATTTT

D gene: TRBD1
clone size: NA
V gene: TRBV11-2
J gene: TRBJ2-7
CDR3 protein: CASSVTGDYEQYF
CDR3 DNA: TGTGCCAGCAGCGTTACAGGGGACTACGAGCAGTACTTC

D gene: TRBD2
clone size: many
V gene: TRBV4-1
J gene: TRBJ2-1
CDR3 protein: CASSYTSGGLNEQFF
CDR3 DNA: TGCGCCAGCAGTTACACTAGCGGGGGATTAAATGAGCAGTTCTTC

D gene: TRBD2
clone size: few
V gene: TRBV6-2/TRBV6-3
J gene: TRBJ2-7
CDR3 protein: CASSWARGGLTWIRDYEQYF
CDR3 DNA: TGTGCCAGCAGTTGGGCCCGCGGGGGGCTGACGTGGATTAGGGACTACGAGCAGTACTTC

D gene: NA
clone size: many
V gene: TRBV4-1
J gene: TRBJ2-1
CDR3 protein: CASSHTGNEQFF
CDR3 DNA: TGCGCCAGCAGCCACACAGGCAATGAGCAGTTCTTC

D gene: TRBD1
clone size: many
V gene: TRBV7-9
J gene: TRBJ1-1
CDR3 protein: CASSALGRTGTNTEAFF
CDR3 DNA: TGTGCCAGCAGCGCACTGGGGCGGACAGGGACGAACACTGAAGCTTTCTTT

D gene: TRBD1
clone size: many
V gene: TRBV6-5
J gene: TRBJ1-6
CDR3 protein: CASSRPRQGRKNSPLHF
CDR3 DNA: TGTGCCAGCAGTCGCCCCCGACAGGGGAGGAAAAATTCACCCCTCCACTTT

D gene: TRBD1
clone size: NA
V gene: TRBV27
J gene: TRBJ1-1
CDR3 protein: CASSTWTGPNTEAFF
CDR3 DNA: TGTGCCAGCAGTACCTGGACAGGTCCTAACACTGAAGCTTTCTTT

D gene: TRBD1
clone size: NA
V gene: TRBV7-9
J gene: TRBJ1-2
CDR3 protein: CASSLLDRGIGYTF
CDR3 DNA: TGTGCCAGCAGCCTCTTGGACAGGGGGATTGGCTACACCTTC

D gene: NA
clone size: many
V gene: TRBV7-9
J gene: TRBJ1-2
CDR3 protein: CASSFQKLDTF
CDR3 DNA: TGTGCCAGCAGCTTTCAAAAATTAGACACCTTC

D gene: NA
clone size: many
V gene: TRBV15
J gene: TRBJ2-1
CDR3 protein: CATSRGQVSYNEQFF
CDR3 DNA: TGTGCCACCAGCAGAGGCCAGGTTTCCTACAATGAGCAGTTCTTC

D gene: NA
clone size: many
V gene: TRBV7-6
J gene: TRBJ2-2
CDR3 protein: CASRREAERFGELFF
CDR3 DNA: TGTGCCAGCAGAAGAGAAGCAGAACGATTCGGGGAGCTGTTTTTT

D gene: NA
clone size: NA
V gene: TRBV7-9
J gene: TRBJ2-2
CDR3 protein: CASSLTAGTGELFF
CDR3 DNA: TGTGCCAGCAGCTTAACGGCAGGGACCGGGGAGCTGTTTTTT

D gene: NA
clone size: few
V gene: TRBV12-3/TRBV12-4
J gene: TRBJ1-1
CDR3 protein: CASREGQPTGNTEAFF
CDR3 DNA: TGTGCCAGCAGGGAAGGACAGCCGACAGGGAACACTGAAGCTTTCTTT

D gene: TRBD1
clone size: many
V gene: TRBV20-1
J gene: TRBJ1-6
CDR3 protein: CSARDLGQANSPLHF
CDR3 DNA: TGCAGTGCTAGAGATTTGGGACAGGCCAATTCACCCCTCCACTTT

D gene: NA
clone size: many
V gene: TRBV12-5
J gene: TRBJ2-2
CDR3 protein: CASGLNTGELFF
CDR3 DNA: TGTGCTAGTGGCCTTAACACCGGGGAGCTGTTTTTT

D gene: NA
clone size: many
V gene: TRBV4-1
J gene: TRBJ1-1
CDR3 protein: CASSQEAPGGRNTEAFF
CDR3 DNA: TGCGCCAGCAGCCAAGAGGCGCCCGGGGGGCGGAACACTGAAGCTTTCTTT

D gene: NA
clone size: NA
V gene: TRBV7-7
J gene: TRBJ2-2
CDR3 protein: CASSFFGAAGELFF
CDR3 DNA: TGTGCTAGCAGCTTCTTTGGGGCAGCCGGGGAGCTGTTTTTT

D gene: NA
clone size: many
V gene: TRBV27
J gene: TRBJ2-1
CDR3 protein: CASSSLGTRSYNEQFF
CDR3 DNA: TGTGCCAGCAGCTCCTTGGGGACCCGCTCCTACAATGAGCAGTTCTTC

D gene: TRBD1
clone size: many
V gene: TRBV6-4
J gene: TRBJ1-5
CDR3 protein: CASSDRGLGNQPQHF
CDR3 DNA: TGTGCCAGCAGTGACAGGGGGCTTGGCAATCAGCCCCAGCATTTT

D gene: NA
clone size: many
V gene: TRBV6-2/TRBV6-3
J gene: TRBJ2-2
CDR3 protein: CASSYSADENTGELFF
CDR3 DNA: TGTGCCAGCAGTTACTCTGCGGACGAGAACACCGGGGAGCTGTTTTTT

D gene: NA
clone size: many
V gene: TRBV12-3/TRBV12-4
J gene: TRBJ2-7
CDR3 protein: CASSEQGGGSEQYF
CDR3 DNA: TGTGCCAGCAGTGAACAGGGCGGTGGTAGCGAGCAGTACTTC

D gene: NA
clone size: many
V gene: TRBV7-9
J gene: TRBJ2-7
CDR3 protein: CASSLEVGGTYEQYF
CDR3 DNA: TGTGCCAGCAGCTTAGAGGTTGGGGGAACCTACGAGCAGTACTTC

D gene: NA
clone size: NA
V gene: TRBV4-3
J gene: TRBJ1-5
CDR3 protein: CASSQEGGTQPQHF
CDR3 DNA: TGCGCCAGCAGCCAAGAGGGAGGGACTCAGCCCCAGCATTTT

D gene: TRBD2
clone size: many
V gene: TRBV4-3
J gene: TRBJ2-3
CDR3 protein: CASSQDWGGGVSDTQYF
CDR3 DNA: TGCGCCAGCAGCCAAGACTGGGGCGGGGGGGTGTCAGATACGCAGTATTTT

D gene: TRBD1
clone size: many
V gene: TRBV12-3/TRBV12-4
J gene: TRBJ2-1
CDR3 protein: CASSWDRGLYNEQFF
CDR3 DNA: TGTGCCAGCAGTTGGGACAGGGGACTCTACAATGAGCAGTTCTTC

D gene: TRBD2
clone size: many
V gene: TRBV9
J gene: TRBJ2-2
CDR3 protein: CASSAGGGTGELFF
CDR3 DNA: TGTGCCAGCAGCGCGGGGGGGGGAACCGGGGAGCTGTTTTTT

D gene: NA
clone size: NA
V gene: TRBV12-3/TRBV12-4
J gene: TRBJ1-1
CDR3 protein: CASSPGAGFTEAFF
CDR3 DNA: TGTGCCAGCAGTCCCGGGGCAGGGTTCACTGAAGCTTTCTTT